Shown below are 9 T cell receptor beta chains from a single sample sequenced in a study of graft-versus-host responses after intestinal transplantation. These receptors lack a known antigen. Sequencing used immunoSEQ multiplex PCR; TCRdb keeps in-frame clones, though not all of them. The sample yields approximately 54,000 clones, around 85% seen once. Specimen: unstimulated CD4+ T cells sorted from spleen or lymph node cells, collected before transplant. These receptors were collected from a human donor who was the organ donor for an intestinal transplant.

This sequence joins TRBV2 and TRBJ1-1, with 9 bases lining up with TRBD1. The trim removed 6 bases at V and 5 bases at J, leaving 7 bases unmatched. Germline V lookup: CDR1 SNHLY, CDR2 FYNNEI. The CDR3 extends over 14 amino acids. CDR3 sequence: CASSTTGGETEAFF. CDR3 coding DNA: TGTGCCAGCAGCACGACAGGGGGGGAGACTGAAGCTTTCTTT.

The rearrangement joins TRBV19 to TRBJ2-5; D not resolved. The CDR3 totals 12 residues. Germline loops: CDR1 LNHDA, CDR2 SQIVND (reference sequence). Trimming removed 5 bases from V and 3 bases from J, with 7 bases in between. CDR3 nucleotide sequence: TGTGCCAGTAGTCCTGGGGAAGAGACCCAGTACTTC. Its translation: CASSPGEETQYF.

This clone has a single count. The V gene is TRBV7-9, the J gene TRBJ1-3; TRBD1 aligns across 8 bases. Losses at the gene ends were 5 bases for V and 3 bases for J; bases not matched to a gene: 6. CDR3 size: 15 residues. Germline V gene sequence: CDR1 SEHNR, CDR2 FQNEAQ (reference sequence). CDR3 sequence (DNA): TGTGCCAGCAGCCGTACGGGACAGGATGGAAACACCATATATTTT. This codes for CASSRTGQDGNTIYF.

The rearrangement links TRBV30 to TRBJ1-5; D not resolved. This CDR3 has 14 residues. Trimming cost V 2 bases and J 1 base, with 9 bases left between them. Germline assignment: CDR1 GTSNPN and CDR2 SVGIG (reference sequence). The CDR3 DNA follows: TGTGCCTGGAGTACCAGACGGAGCAATCAGCCCCAGCATTTT. This encodes CAWSTRRSNQPQHF.

The chain couples TRBV6-1 to TRBJ1-2, with D possibly matching TRBD1 (5 bases). The CDR3 loop spans 13 amino acids. The V gene's germline CDR1 is MNHNS and CDR2 SASEGT. Trimming took off 0 bases at V and 8 bases at J, with 10 bases between the two ends. CDR3 region: CASSEAGPRGYTF. CDR3 sequence (DNA): TGTGCCAGCAGTGAAGCGGGACCCCGGGGCTACACCTTC.

The chain links TRBV6-5 to TRBJ2-2; maybe TRBD1 (5 bases). The CDR3 length is 12 residues. Trimming took off 6 bases at V and 8 bases at J, with 10 bases between the two ends. Germline loops: CDR1 MNHEY, CDR2 SVGAGI. DNA of the CDR3: TGTGCCAGCAGACGCAGGGAAGGGGAGCTGTTTTTT. Amino acid sequence: CASRRREGELFF.

This rearrangement joins TRBV2 to TRBJ2-1; the D is unclear. Per germline, CDR1 SNHLY and CDR2 FYNNEI. Trimming left V 4 bases short and J 5 bases short, with 3 bases between. The CDR3 is made up of 11 amino acids. CDR3 sequence (DNA): TGTGCCAGCAGTGTTAACAATGAGCAGTTCTTC. Translation gives CASSVNNEQFF.

The J gene is TRBJ1-1, the V gene TRBV30; unclear D gene. Germline CDR1 is GTSNPN and CDR2 is SVGIG (reference sequence). Trimming shortened V by 5 bases and J by 5 bases, and 15 bases separated the two germline ends. This CDR3 is 13 amino acids long. CDR3 in DNA: TGTGCCTGGGGGAGAGAGGGAGGGACTGAAGCTTTCTTT. It encodes CAWGREGGTEAFF.

As regards this clone: Other DNA sequences in the same sample also yield this CDR3. The V and J genes are TRBV7-2 and TRBJ2-1; tentative D call: TRBD2 (5 bases). V shed 1 base and J shed 6 bases, with 10 bases lying between them. The CDR3 runs to 14 residues. From germline, CDR1 is SGHTA and CDR2 FQGNSA. Here the CDR3 DNA reads TGTGCCAGCAGCTTAGGCCTAGCTTTCAATGAGCAGTTCTTC. Its protein is CASSLGLAFNEQFF. Using reference TRBV7-2 and TRBJ2-1 for the parts outside the CDR3, the full variable domain is GAGVSQSPSNKVTEKGKDVELRCDPISGHTALYWYRQSLGQGLEFLIYFQGNSAPDKSGLPSDRFSAERTGGSVSTLTIQRTQQEDSAVYLCASSLGLAFNEQFFGPGTRLTVL.